This TCR beta chain was retrieved from a study of tissue T cells after allogeneic stem cell transplantation (dated by TCRdb to between 2021 and 2024). Regarding the complete study: TCR beta repertoires were profiled across many tissues obtained from research autopsies of patients with and without GVHD, as well as in mouse models of GVHD. The human arm was conducted as a prospective observational study, and neither blinding nor randomization was performed.

The germline V gene specifies SGHLS as CDR1 and HYDKME as CDR2. Trimming accounts for 0 bases at V and 0 bases at J, while the number of junction bases matched to no gene is 3. The CDR3 has 16 amino acids, counting the end cysteine and phenylalanine. Of the CDR3's DNA, 45 bases were read; they are in frame from base 1. Libraries were built with the immunoSEQ multiplex PCR assay. Adaptive Biotechnologies performed TCRbeta CDR3 sequencing at survey depth and reported CDR3 sequences, V/J genes, productive frequency, and template counts. TCR beta CDR3 regions were amplified from genomic DNA rather than RNA. Processing in the source paper ran as follows. Jensen-Shannon divergence was used to quantify pairwise repertoire overlap between tissues, with a value of 1 indicating complete divergence and a value of 0 indicating identical repertoires. Tissues were clustered by single-linkage agglomerative hierarchical clustering of pairwise JSD values, and the clustering results were displayed as dendrograms. GLIPH2 was run on all patient samples with simulation_depth 1000, kmer_min_depth 3, cdr3_length_cutoff 8, keeping groups with more than two unique CDR3s. A standardized tissue-overlap score extrapolated Jaccard GLIPH-group overlap across patients to a standard repertoire size of 1000 clones. Linear mixed-effect models, with tissue included as a fixed effect and individual included as a random effect, were used to assess associations of diversity with clinical or experimental variables. The source is immuneACCESS, and TCRdb retained only in-frame sequences with V and J called. Part of the clones is not carried over; for the studies checked, unresolved V genes explain less than half of this, and the remainder is unexplained. V and J calls and clone size are as listed in that table; D and trimming were resolved from the DNA. The sample table shows about 1,900 clones, and just under 55% are seen once. The top ten clones comprise more than 20% of the sample.

As concerns this clone: The antigen this receptor binds is unknown. Gene labels and germline sequences for this entry follow the mouse. Sequencing ends 1 residue short of the CDR3 end; the germline J gene provides the rest.

Taken with the paper, the label for time point translates to: mouse harvest day 7 after allogeneic transplant. Mouse grafts consisting of 10^7 T-cell-depleted bone marrow cells combined with 10^6 splenic CD5+ T cells were administered by tail vein injection. A major MHC-mismatch B6 (H2b) into BALB/c (H2d) model was used to model mouse GVHD, and tissues were profiled at day 7 or 14. On day 7 or 14 post-transplant, mouse tissues and retro-orbital blood were harvested with separate sterile tools for each animal, and livers were flushed before harvest. Before genomic DNA isolation with the DNeasy Blood & Tissue Kit, mouse tissues were minced with razor blades in buffered saline. The research as a whole found: The patient cohort was small and varied clinically, and sampling depth was recognized as a limitation. Within patients, how anatomically similar tissues were was a major factor shaping TCR repertoire composition, regardless of disease or transplant status. In both patients and mice, only a limited portion of the TCR repertoire detected in tissues was captured by blood and spleen T cells. Only a few T cell clones appeared in more than one patient, yet motif-based clustering showed tissue-specific repertoire signatures that were shared between patients. The study did not determine which tissue TCRs were alloreactive or antigen-specific, and some clones might have been persisting host cells.

This chain is built from TRBV12-2 and TRBJ2-2; 7 central bases correspond to TRBD2. The sequenced sample consisted of spleen. The sequence derives from a female BALB/c mouse given C57BL/6 T cells with graft-versus-host disease after an allogeneic hematopoietic cell transplant. The CDR3 protein is CASSLDLGANTGQLYF. The CDR3 bases that were read are TGTGCCAGCTCTCTCGATCTGGGGGCAAACACCGGGCAGCTCTAC.